By proportion, the clone carrying this TCR beta chain is medium-sized (0.01 to 0.1%). What it recognizes is unknown. The sample belongs to a study of T cells in localized non-small cell lung cancer. General observations from the study: Because researchers sequenced only one region of the tumor, heterogeneity is still possible. Longer overall survival accompanied higher blood T cell density. Adjacent uninvolved lung had the highest clonality, suggesting focused antigen responses. Researchers found a median approximately 55 of the top 100 tumor clones in adjacent lung.

Produced via immunoSEQ multiplex PCR; TCRdb's table is partial and in-frame only. The table lists some 3,200 clones, around 30% of them singletons. The sequencing here drew on lung tumor tissue, taken before any cancer treatment. This receptor was identified in a man aged 35 to 69 with stage I lung adenocarcinoma.

The CDR3 nucleotides read TGTGCCTGGAGTGTAGGGGGGGCTAACTATGGCTACACCTTC. The encoded protein is CAWSVGGANYGYTF. The V call is TRBV30, the J call TRBJ1-2; D perhaps matches TRBD1 (6 bases). V gave up 0 bases and J gave up 0 bases, with 8 bases separating them. CDR3 length equals 14 residues. In germline, CDR1 is GTSNPN, CDR2 SVGIG (reference sequence).